The present T cell receptor (beta chain) was sequenced within a study of blood T cell repertoires in COVID-19. Study-wide background: Whether acute or convalescent, the COVID-19 samples came from the United States, Italy and Spain.

The assay was immunoSEQ multiplex PCR, and TCRdb's table has in-frame clones only and misses some. Among some 180,000 clones, approximately 80% were seen once, and the ten largest hold 6.5% to 8.5%. Germline V gene sequence: CDR1 SGHRS, CDR2 YFSETQ. Losses at the gene ends were 0 bases for V and 6 bases for J; bases not matched to a gene: 6. CDR3 length equals 15 residues. Input material: peripheral blood. The source is a woman aged 40 to 55 with COVID-19, enrolled during active disease. The chain couples TRBV5-1 to TRBJ1-3; 7 bases match TRBD1. The CDR3 sequence is CASSLEQGLINTIYF. The CDR3 DNA reads as TGCGCCAGCAGCTTGGAACAGGGGTTAATAAACACCATATATTTT.